These T cell receptor beta chains were read from a single sample in a study of T cell repertoires in cytomegalovirus infection. For these TCRs, the target antigens are not known. TCRdb itself ran the reads through MiXCR, one entry per CDR3 protein. The data hold about a million distinct CDR3 sequences, with around 31% observed a single time. The sample here was cultured CD8+ T cells from PBMCs, taken from culture after CMV antigen stimulation. The source of these receptors is a human donor in good health (CMV status not recorded). Some clones in this sample may be carry-over from other donors' samples. Each CDR3 is given with its conserved first and last residue. A D gene is named only where the DNA matches it firmly. Some rows have no size entry. The others give once, few or many, or a class for an expanded clone.

clone_size	v_call	j_call	d_call	cdr3_nt	cdr3_aa
-	TRBV12-3/TRBV12-4	TRBJ2-5	-	TGTGCCAGCAGTAGGGGGGTGCAAGAGACCCAGTACTTC	CASSRGVQETQYF
few	TRBV2	TRBJ1-2	-	TGTGCCAGCAGTGAACTTGACTTTCAGTTGGGCTACACCTTC	CASSELDFQLGYTF
-	TRBV19	TRBJ1-5	-	TGTGCCAGTACCCCCGGGCAGGGCTGGCAGCCCCAGCATTTT	CASTPGQGWQPQHF
-	TRBV5-4	TRBJ2-1	-	TGTGCCAGCACGGGACTGTACGGTGAGCAGTTCTTC	CASTGLYGEQFF
many	TRBV7-2	TRBJ1-5	-	TGTGCCAGCAGCTTAGAACCGGGGTATCCCGATCAGCCCCAGCATTTT	CASSLEPGYPDQPQHF
-	TRBV27	TRBJ1-1	-	TGTGCCAGCAGTCCCCTTTCGAGGTCGGGAGAAGCTTTCTTT	CASSPLSRSGEAFF
-	TRBV7-6	TRBJ2-1	TRBD2	TGTGCCAGCAGCTTGATGAGCGGGACTAGAAAGAGTTATGAGCAGTTCTTC	CASSLMSGTRKSYEQFF
-	TRBV19	TRBJ1-1	TRBD1	TGTGCCAGTAGTATATCTCAGGGGGCAAGAATTAACACTGAAGCTTTCTTT	CASSISQGARINTEAFF
-	TRBV24-1	TRBJ1-2	-	TGTGCCACCAGTATCATGGGAGGCTATGGCTACACCTTC	CATSIMGGYGYTF
-	TRBV25-1	TRBJ2-3	TRBD2	TGTGCCAGCAGTACGACTAGCGGGGTCACAGATACGCAGTATTTT	CASSTTSGVTDTQYF
many	TRBV7-6	TRBJ2-2	-	TGTGCCAGCAGCTTAGCGGGGGGCGATACCGGGGAGCTGTTTTTT	CASSLAGGDTGELFF
-	TRBV3-1	TRBJ2-7	TRBD1	TGTGCCAGCAGCCAAGATCCCGGGACAGGGGTACACGAGCAGTACTTC	CASSQDPGTGVHEQYF
many	TRBV5-4	TRBJ1-1	-	TGTGCCAGCAGCTGGACCGGGACGAGGGAAGCTTTCTTT	CASSWTGTREAFF
few	TRBV9	TRBJ2-2	-	TGTGCCAGCAGCGTGCCCCGACAGGAGGCGAACACCGGGGAGCTGTTTTTT	CASSVPRQEANTGELFF
-	TRBV6-6	TRBJ2-7	-	TGTGCCAGCAGTTACTCGATTACTCTTCCTGACTCCTACGAGCAGTACTTC	CASSYSITLPDSYEQYF
-	TRBV15	TRBJ2-1	-	TGTGCCACCAGCAGAGTCGGGGGCGATGAGCAGTTCTTC	CATSRVGGDEQFF
-	TRBV19	TRBJ1-1	-	TGTGCCAGTAGTATAGTTTCGGGTGGCTACACTGAAGCTTTCTTT	CASSIVSGGYTEAFF
-	TRBV4-1	TRBJ1-3	-	TGCGCCAGCAGCCCATTCTCTGGAAACACCATATATTTT	CASSPFSGNTIYF
many	TRBV7-8	TRBJ1-1	-	TGTGCCAGCCGCTATGGGAGCGGCGCTGAAGCTTTCTTT	CASRYGSGAEAFF
-	TRBV6-1	TRBJ2-7	TRBD2	TGTGCCAGCAGTCCCGGGCGAGCGGGGGGGCCCCACGAGCAGTACTTC	CASSPGRAGGPHEQYF
few	TRBV4-1	TRBJ1-1	-	TGCGCCAGCAGCCGAGCGAAGGGGGCTGAAGCTTTCTTT	CASSRAKGAEAFF
-	TRBV12-3/TRBV12-4	TRBJ1-1	-	TGTGCCAGCAGTTTTTCCTCAGGGTCGGAAGGAAGCAACCAGAACGCTGAAGCTTTCTTT	CASSFSSGSEGSNQNAEAFF
few	TRBV25-1	TRBJ1-1	TRBD1	TGTGCCAGCAGTGACCCGGGACAGACCTTTGAAGCTTTCTTT	CASSDPGQTFEAFF
many	TRBV7-3	TRBJ1-1	-	TGTGCCAGCAGCCCAAGTCCAGGGCCCGAAGCTTTCTTT	CASSPSPGPEAFF
-	TRBV27	TRBJ2-4	-	TGTGCCAGCAGTTTATCGGACAGCCCTGGCGACATTCAGTACTTC	CASSLSDSPGDIQYF
-	TRBV5-1	TRBJ2-6	-	TGCGCCAGCTTTTCTGGGGCCAACGTCCTGACTTTC	CASFSGANVLTF
-	TRBV14	TRBJ1-2	TRBD1	TGTGCCAGCAGCCCGGAAACCAGGGGGTATGTCTATGGCTACACCTTC	CASSPETRGYVYGYTF
many	TRBV9	TRBJ1-2	-	TGTGCCAGCACGAGGGGATATCCTAACTATGGCTACACCTTC	CASTRGYPNYGYTF
-	TRBV20-1	TRBJ1-2	-	TGCAGTGCTAGAGGGACGGCATATGGCTACACCTTC	CSARGTAYGYTF
many	TRBV19	TRBJ1-5	-	TGTGCCAGTAGTATCCCTTACCTGTGGGGCGCGAGGAATCAGCCCCAGCATTTT	CASSIPYLWGARNQPQHF
few	TRBV29-1	TRBJ2-2	-	TGCAGCGTTTTGAGGGGGACCGGGGAGCTGTTTTTT	CSVLRGTGELFF
few	TRBV6-5	TRBJ2-5	TRBD1	TGTGCCAGCAGTTACTCGGCAGGGGGCTCGGAGACCCAGTACTTC	CASSYSAGGSETQYF
-	TRBV7-9	TRBJ1-2	-	TGTGCCATAGGTTCCGGGGATGGCTACACCTTC	CAIGSGDGYTF
few	TRBV6-6	TRBJ1-5	-	TGTGCCAGCAATCCCCTCAATCAGCCCCAGCATTTT	CASNPLNQPQHF
few	TRBV5-5	TRBJ2-2	-	TGTGCCAGCAGCTTGGCCCCAGGGCCCGGGGAGCTGTTTTTT	CASSLAPGPGELFF
-	TRBV15	TRBJ1-2	-	TGTGCCACCAGCACCCCGTGGGGGCCCGCTAACTATGGCTACACCTTC	CATSTPWGPANYGYTF
many	TRBV7-2	TRBJ2-4	-	TGTGCCAGCAGCTTAAGGGACGCGGAAAACATTCAGTACTTC	CASSLRDAENIQYF
many	TRBV6-5	TRBJ1-1	-	TGTGCCAGCAGTTACTCTTTGACTGAATTTGAAGCTTTCTTT	CASSYSLTEFEAFF
-	TRBV15	TRBJ2-2	TRBD1	TGTGCCACCCCTTCGACAGGGGGCACCGGGGAGCTGTTTTTT	CATPSTGGTGELFF
few	TRBV6-5	TRBJ2-1	-	TGTGCCAGCAGAACCGTTGACAGAATCAATGAGCAGTTCTTC	CASRTVDRINEQFF
few	TRBV15	TRBJ1-2	-	TGTGCCACCAGCAGAGATTATCGGACCGGAGGAGACATAAACTATGGCTACACCTTC	CATSRDYRTGGDINYGYTF
-	TRBV2	TRBJ1-2	-	TGTGCCAGCCTTAGGAGTTATGGCTACACCTTC	CASLRSYGYTF
-	TRBV7-6	TRBJ2-2	-	TGTGCCAGCAGCCAGACAGCGCCCGGGGAGCTGTTTTTT	CASSQTAPGELFF